A single sample is the source of the 24 T cell receptor beta chains below, sequenced in a study of cytomegalovirus exposure and HLA in healthy donors. PCR employed 60 Vbeta and 13 Jbeta primers. The data were produced by immunoSEQ multiplex PCR, yet TCRdb's version contains in-frame clones alone and is incomplete. Counted here are about 180,000 clones, 77% occurring once; the ten biggest clones make up 1.4%. Sequencing input: PBMCs. The source of these receptors is a man in his late teens or twenties in good health and CMV-seronegative.

The chain carries TRBV29-1 and TRBJ1-1, with D possibly being TRBD1 (6 bases). Germline assignment: CDR1 SQVTM and CDR2 ANQGSEA. V lost 8 bases and J 1 base, leaving 11 bases between the germline ends. The length of the CDR3 is 12 residues. CDR3 loop: CSTGFGNTEAFF. As DNA, the CDR3 is TGCAGCACAGGGTTCGGGAACACTGAAGCTTTCTTT.

J is TRBJ1-1 and V is TRBV4-1; 9 bases are a match to TRBD1. CDR1 and CDR2 (germline): MGHRA, YSYEKL. This CDR3 spans 16 amino acids. With V trimmed by 2 bases and J by 1 base, 5 bases remained unmatched. CDR3 in amino acids: CASSQFTQGANTEAFF. The CDR3 nucleotides read TGCGCCAGCAGCCAATTTACACAGGGGGCGAACACTGAAGCTTTCTTT.

The V call is TRBV20-1, the J call TRBJ2-7, with TRBD2 matching over 8 bases. The length of the CDR3 is 11 residues. V gave up 6 bases and J gave up 7 bases; unmatched junction bases: 5. Germline CDR1 and CDR2: DFQATT and SNEGSKA (reference sequence). The CDR3 region is CSAGGGKEQYF. The CDR3 nucleotides are TGCAGTGCCGGGGGGGGTAAAGAGCAGTACTTC.

V usage is TRBV6-6 and J usage is TRBJ2-1; 7 bases agree with TRBD2. This CDR3 region has 14 residues. Germline CDR1 reads MNHNY; CDR2 reads SVGAGI (reference sequence). After removal of 3 bases from V and 8 bases from J, the junction contained 7 bases not matched to a gene. CDR3 amino acids: CASSYITGGDEQFF. The CDR3 DNA reads TGTGCCAGCAGTTATATAACGGGGGGTGATGAGCAGTTCTTC.

The genes are TRBV20-1 and TRBJ1-2; a possible D gene is TRBD1 (6 bases). Germline V gives CDR1 DFQATT, CDR2 SNEGSKA (reference sequence). The CDR3 sequence is 11 residues long. DNA of the CDR3: TGCACCCCTGACAGGAGCTATGGCTACACCTTC. The encoded protein is CTPDRSYGYTF.

The rearrangement uses TRBV9 and TRBJ1-1; D not certain. Trimming removed 0 bases from V and 7 bases from J, with 10 bases in between. Looked up from germline, CDR1 is SGDLS and CDR2 is YYNGEE. The CDR3 totals 13 residues. The CDR3 is CASSVVPQDEAFF. In nucleotides, the CDR3 is TGTGCCAGCAGCGTAGTCCCCCAGGATGAAGCTTTCTTT.

The chain has TRBV7-8 and TRBJ2-5; D remains ambiguous. Trimming cost V 2 bases and J 0 bases, with 16 bases left between them. The CDR3 loop spans 17 amino acids. Germline CDR1 reads SGHVS; CDR2 reads FQNEAQ. CDR3 DNA sequence: TGTGCCAGCAGCTTACCCCCCTTGGTTGAGTACCAAGAGACCCAGTACTTC. Its protein product is CASSLPPLVEYQETQYF.

The rearrangement joins TRBV13 to TRBJ2-5; D gene ambiguous. The CDR3 contains 13 residues. V lost 5 bases and J lost 3, with 10 bases in between. Per germline, CDR1 PRHDT and CDR2 FYEKMQ (reference sequence). CDR3 sequence reads: CASSPHLEETQYF. The CDR3 DNA is TGTGCCAGCAGCCCACATCTTGAAGAGACCCAGTACTTC.

The gene calls are TRBV19 and TRBJ1-4, with 9 bases identical to TRBD1. The germline V gene has CDR1 LNHDA and CDR2 SQIVND (reference sequence). CDR3 length: 15 residues. V trimming: 5 bases; J trimming: 7 bases; junction bases outside the gene matches: 8. CDR3 sequence: CASSPWTGVGEKLFF. The CDR3 DNA is TGTGCCAGTAGTCCTTGGACAGGGGTTGGTGAAAAACTGTTTTTT. Complete variable domain (other parts from reference TRBV19 and TRBJ1-4): DGGITQSPKYLFRKEGQNVTLSCEQNLNHDAMYWYRQDPGQGLRLIYYSQIVNDFQKGDIAEGYSVSREKKESFPLTVTSAQKNPTAFYLCASSPWTGVGEKLFFGSGTQLSVL.

This rearrangement joins TRBV5-4 to TRBJ1-1; a possible D gene is TRBD1 (5 bases). The CDR3 extends over 14 amino acids. Trimming took off 3 bases at V and 5 bases at J, with 14 bases between the two ends. Germline lookup yields CDR1 SGHNT and CDR2 YYREEE (reference sequence). Here the CDR3 reads CASSYLAGGTEAFF. DNA of the CDR3: TGTGCCAGCAGCTACTTGGCGGGGGGAACTGAAGCTTTCTTT.

This chain joins TRBV7-2 and TRBJ1-3; TRBD1 is a possible D gene (5 bases). V gave up 2 bases and J gave up 0 bases, with 17 bases separating them. This CDR3 contains 18 residues. Germline V gives CDR1 SGHTA, CDR2 FQGNSA. The CDR3 loop reads CASSLKGHLYNSGNTIYF. CDR3 nucleotides: TGTGCCAGCAGCTTAAAGGGGCACTTATACAACTCTGGAAACACCATATATTTT.

The genes are TRBV4-2 and TRBJ2-7; 7 positions agree with TRBD2. CDR1 and CDR2 (germline): LGHNA, YNFKEQ. J lost 3 bases, V lost 1 base, and 6 bases had no gene match. This CDR3 has 15 amino acids. CDR3 in amino acids: CASSQVAGDRYEQYF. The CDR3 nucleotides are TGTGCCAGCAGCCAAGTTGCGGGGGACCGCTACGAGCAGTACTTC.

V and J are TRBV11-3 and TRBJ2-5, with 8 bases identical to TRBD2. The V gene's germline CDR1 is SGHNT and CDR2 YENEEA. The CDR3 sequence is 12 residues long. V shed 5 bases and J 4 bases; nucleotides not matched to a gene: 0. CDR3 sequence: CASSLAGETQYF. The CDR3 region has the DNA TGTGCCAGCAGCCTAGCGGGAGAGACCCAGTACTTC. The full variable domain, rest sourced from reference TRBV11-3 and TRBJ2-5, is EAGVVQSPRYKIIEKKQPVAFWCNPISGHNTLYWYLQNLGQGPELLIRYENEEAVDDSQLPKDRFSAERLKGVDSTLKIQPAELGDSAVYLCASSLAGETQYFGPGTRLLVL.

The V and J genes are TRBV21-1 and TRBJ1-2; the D segment call TRBD1 is taken from the table without a DNA check. TRBV21-1 is labeled a pseudogene. CDR3 length equals 16 residues. The CDR3 reads CASSPEGQGCDYGYTF. The CDR3 nucleotides read TGTGCCAGCAGCCCCGAAGGGCAGGGGTGCGACTATGGCTACACCTTC.

The rearrangement uses TRBV7-3 and TRBJ2-3; 11 bases fit TRBD1. The CDR3 loop spans 14 amino acids. The germline gives CDR1 SGHTA, CDR2 FQGTGA. Trimming took 5 bases from V and 5 from J; bases not matched to a gene: 3. CDR3 residues: CASSPDRGQDTQYF. The CDR3 region has the DNA TGTGCCAGCAGCCCGGACAGGGGGCAAGATACGCAGTATTTT.

CDR3 loop: CAWSPRGSPYGYTF. The CDR3 bases are TGTGCCTGGAGTCCCCGGGGGTCTCCCTATGGCTACACCTTC. The chain links TRBV30 to TRBJ1-2, with D maybe TRBD1 (5 bases). The CDR3 loop spans 14 amino acids. In germline, CDR1 is GTSNPN, CDR2 SVGIG (reference sequence). The V end was cut by 2 bases, the J end by 4 bases, with 14 bases between.

Regarding this clone: At one boundary the junction diverges from the germline segment, which might be a read error. This chain uses TRBV7-7 with TRBJ1-1; D gene uncertain. The CDR3 is 14 residues long. Germline loops: CDR1 SSHAT, CDR2 FNYEAQ (reference sequence). This chain's CDR3 is CASSPLTRDTEAFF. The CDR3 DNA follows: TGTGCTAGCAGCCCCCTAACCCGAGACACTGAAGCTTTCTTT.

The chain joins TRBV13 to TRBJ2-5, with D perhaps matching TRBD1 (6 bases). Per germline, CDR1 PRHDT and CDR2 FYEKMQ (reference sequence). V was cut by 0 bases and J by 5 bases, with 10 bases left in between. This CDR3 has 14 amino acids. The CDR3 DNA sequence: TGTGCCAGCAGCTTAGGACAGGGATACGAGACCCAGTACTTC. Translating it yields CASSLGQGYETQYF.

The chain couples TRBV7-8 to TRBJ2-7; unclear D gene. CDR3 length: 16 residues. V was trimmed by 2 bases and J by 0 bases, leaving 14 bases between them. Germline CDR1 is SGHVS and CDR2 is FQNEAQ. CDR3 residues: CASSLQPGSRSYEQYF. In DNA form, the CDR3 reads TGTGCCAGCAGCTTACAGCCCGGGTCCCGCTCCTACGAGCAGTACTTC.

This clone was observed once. The gene calls are TRBV2 and TRBJ2-4; tentative D call: TRBD1 (6 bases). This CDR3 region has 15 residues. The germline V gene has CDR1 SNHLY and CDR2 FYNNEI. V dropped 4 bases and J dropped 1 base, with 11 bases sitting between them. As DNA, the CDR3 is TGTGCCAGCAGTGGGATGGGGGCTGCCAAAAACATTCAGTACTTC. The encoded protein is CASSGMGAAKNIQYF.

CDR3 bases: TGTGCCAGCAGCTTGGATCAGGGGTCTAACTATGGCTACACCTTC. As protein: CASSLDQGSNYGYTF. The chain links TRBV5-4 to TRBJ1-2; possible D gene TRBD1, 6 bases. Germline V gene lookup returns CDR1 SGHNT and CDR2 YYREEE (reference sequence). Trimming left V 0 bases short and J 0 bases short, with 9 bases between. This CDR3 comprises 15 residues.

This clone was counted between two and nine times. The identical CDR3 is also encoded by other nucleotide sequences in the sample. The V gene is TRBV4-3, the J gene TRBJ1-6; no clear D. The CDR3 sequence is 16 residues long. V gave up 1 base and J gave up 4 bases, with 11 bases separating them. Per the germline V gene, CDR1 is LGHNA and CDR2 is YSLEER. The CDR3 DNA reads TGCGCCAGCAGCCAAGCACTATCCTCATATAATTCACCCCTCCACTTT. Protein sequence: CASSQALSSYNSPLHF.

The chain couples TRBV11-2 to TRBJ2-7; 10 nucleotides align to TRBD2. The CDR3 has 15 amino acids. Germline trimming cut 5 bases from V and 3 bases from J; bases unmatched to any gene: 7. The V gene's germline CDR1 is SGHAT and CDR2 FQNNGV. CDR3 protein: CASSTPTSGLYEQYF. The CDR3 DNA sequence: TGTGCCAGCAGCACCCCGACTAGCGGGCTCTACGAGCAGTACTTC. Together with reference TRBV11-2 and TRBJ2-7, the CDR3 gives the full variable domain: EAGVAQSPRYKIIEKRQSVAFWCNPISGHATLYWYQQILGQGPKLLIQFQNNGVVDDSQLPKDRFSAERLKGVDSTLKIQPAKLEDSAVYLCASSTPTSGLYEQYFGPGTRLTVT.

This clone appeared a single time. The J gene is TRBJ1-1, the V gene TRBV2; 7 bases match TRBD1. V lost 8 bases to trimming and J lost 4 bases; unmatched junction nucleotides: 22. In germline, CDR1 is SNHLY, CDR2 FYNNEI. CDR3 length equals 18 residues. The chain's CDR3 is CASGFDKRGPLGRTEAFF. CDR3 in DNA: TGTGCCAGCGGATTCGACAAAAGGGGGCCCCTCGGACGCACTGAAGCTTTCTTT.